The rows below give T cell receptor beta chains drawn from one sample of a study. Each CDR3 protein is one row after TCRdb ran MiXCR on the RT-PCR reads. The sample lists approximately 720,000 distinct CDR3 sequences, 14% seen once, with 3% to 4.5% in the top ten. The sequenced material came from memory CD4+ T cells from blood. These receptors came from a female donor in good health, serving as a healthy control. Both conserved end residues are part of each CDR3. A D gene is named only where the DNA matches it firmly. Rows may omit the clone size; those that give it use once, few, many or a size class.

d_call	v_call	j_call	clone_size	cdr3_aa	cdr3_nt
TRBD2	TRBV4-1	TRBJ2-5	many	CASSQAGGNQETQYF	TGCGCCAGCAGCCAAGCGGGAGGGAATCAAGAGACCCAGTACTTC
-	TRBV4-3	TRBJ2-1	-	CASSTQQAYNEQFF	TGCGCCAGCAGTACACAACAGGCATACAATGAGCAGTTCTTC
-	TRBV7-9	TRBJ1-5	-	CASSYQGIRNQPQHF	TGTGCCAGCAGCTACCAGGGTATTCGGAATCAGCCCCAGCATTTT
-	TRBV28	TRBJ1-5	many	CASSSSPNQPQHF	TGTGCCAGCAGTTCGTCTCCTAATCAGCCCCAGCATTTT
-	TRBV15	TRBJ1-1	-	CATSPPGDGSEAFF	TGTGCCACCAGCCCTCCGGGGGACGGTTCTGAAGCTTTCTTT
-	TRBV20-1	TRBJ2-1	few	CSARAGTYGEQFF	TGCAGTGCTAGAGCGGGGACATATGGTGAGCAGTTCTTC
-	TRBV24-1	TRBJ2-6	many	CATSDGGHSSGANVLTF	TGTGCCACCAGTGATGGCGGCCACAGCTCTGGGGCCAACGTCCTGACTTTC
-	TRBV20-1	TRBJ2-7	many	CSARPNLRGGAEQYF	TGCAGTGCTAGACCCAACCTTAGGGGGGGCGCCGAGCAGTACTTC
-	TRBV20-1	TRBJ2-7	few	CSARDPRGPTYEQYF	TGCAGTGCTAGAGATCCGCGGGGCCCCACCTACGAGCAGTACTTC
TRBD1	TRBV5-1	TRBJ1-1	-	CASRQSGGGSTEAFF	TGCGCCAGCAGACAATCAGGGGGCGGGAGCACTGAAGCTTTCTTT
-	TRBV7-2	TRBJ1-5	many	CASSLSNQPQHF	TGTGCCAGCAGCTTGAGCAATCAGCCCCAGCATTTT
-	TRBV10-3	TRBJ2-7	few	CAISEGQGRHEQYF	TGTGCCATCAGTGAGGGGCAGGGGAGACACGAGCAGTACTTC
-	TRBV5-5	TRBJ2-3	few	CASSSGPGGTDTQYF	TGTGCCAGCAGCTCGGGCCCGGGTGGCACAGATACGCAGTATTTT
-	TRBV4-1	TRBJ2-3	many	CASSHVSADTQYF	TGCGCCAGCAGCCATGTTTCGGCAGATACGCAGTATTTT
TRBD2	TRBV20-1	TRBJ2-1	few	CSARKDLAGNNEQFF	TGCAGTGCTAGAAAGGATCTAGCGGGGAACAATGAGCAGTTCTTC
-	TRBV5-4	TRBJ2-7	-	CASSLKVEGSHEQYF	TGTGCCAGCAGCTTGAAGGTGGAGGGGAGCCACGAGCAGTACTTC
TRBD1	TRBV20-1	TRBJ2-2	many	CSARRTGGYTGELFF	TGCAGTGCTAGAAGGACAGGGGGCTACACCGGGGAGCTGTTTTTT
-	TRBV18	TRBJ2-2	-	CASSPRGATGELFF	TGTGCCAGCTCACCTAGGGGCGCGACCGGGGAGCTGTTTTTT
-	TRBV29-1	TRBJ2-3	many	CSFLLTADTQYF	TGCAGCTTCCTACTGACGGCAGATACGCAGTATTTT
TRBD2	TRBV28	TRBJ2-1	few	CASSYLAGWDNEQFF	TGTGCCAGCAGTTATCTAGCGGGGTGGGACAATGAGCAGTTCTTC
TRBD2	TRBV7-9	TRBJ2-3	few	CASSPGGLAGVLYF	TGTGCCAGCAGCCCCGGCGGACTAGCGGGAGTCTTGTATTTT
TRBD2	TRBV5-1	TRBJ2-1	few	CASSYPETSGVEQFF	TGCGCCAGCAGCTACCCTGAGACTAGCGGGGTAGAGCAGTTCTTC
TRBD1	TRBV3-1	TRBJ1-4	few	CASSQEVDRVLTNEKLFF	TGTGCCAGCAGCCAAGAAGTGGACAGGGTACTAACTAATGAAAAACTGTTTTTT
-	TRBV20-1	TRBJ2-7	-	CSASGPEQYF	TGCAGTGCTAGTGGCCCTGAGCAGTACTTC
-	TRBV27	TRBJ2-2	many	CASSPAYSRAAGELFF	TGTGCCAGCAGCCCCGCGTATAGCAGGGCAGCCGGGGAGCTGTTTTTT
TRBD1	TRBV4-3	TRBJ1-6	few	CASSQAGQGGSSPLHF	TGCGCCAGCAGCCAAGCAGGACAGGGAGGATCTTCACCCCTCCACTTT
-	TRBV20-1	TRBJ1-2	few	CSAPQTVSGYTF	TGCAGTGCTCCTCAAACGGTCTCTGGCTACACCTTC
-	TRBV6-5	TRBJ2-2	few	CASSYLYTGELFF	TGTGCCAGCAGTTACTTATACACCGGGGAGCTGTTTTTT
-	TRBV5-1	TRBJ1-5	-	CASSLKISVNSNQPQHF	TGCGCCAGCAGCTTGAAGATAAGCGTCAATAGCAATCAGCCCCAGCATTTT
-	TRBV24-1	TRBJ2-3	many	CATSDFSGMIADTQYF	TGTGCCACCAGTGATTTCTCAGGGATGATCGCAGATACGCAGTATTTT
-	TRBV28	TRBJ2-7	-	CASSRQGYSYEQYF	TGTGCCAGCAGTCGGCAGGGTTACTCCTACGAGCAGTACTTC
TRBD2	TRBV20-1	TRBJ2-1	many	CSNAGLAYNEQFF	TGCAGTAACGCGGGACTAGCATACAATGAGCAGTTCTTC
TRBD1	TRBV5-1	TRBJ1-1	many	CASSSALPGGRTEAFF	TGCGCCAGCAGCTCCGCGTTGCCAGGGGGCCGCACTGAAGCTTTCTTT
-	TRBV7-2	TRBJ1-1	many	CASTGHMNTEAFF	TGTGCCAGCACGGGGCACATGAACACTGAAGCTTTCTTT
-	TRBV15	TRBJ2-7	-	CATSRGGTQDEQYF	TGTGCCACCAGCAGAGGAGGGACACAAGACGAGCAGTACTTC
-	TRBV20-1	TRBJ1-1	-	CSARDRRARGTEAFF	TGCAGTGCTAGAGATCGGAGGGCTCGAGGCACTGAAGCTTTCTTT
-	TRBV10-3	TRBJ1-5	-	CAISGGAGGNQPQHF	TGTGCCATCAGTGGAGGGGCAGGGGGCAATCAGCCCCAGCATTTT
-	TRBV7-9	TRBJ1-1	-	CASSLVGGLGTEAFF	TGTGCCAGCAGCTTAGTGGGAGGCCTAGGCACTGAAGCTTTCTTT
-	TRBV10-3	TRBJ1-6	-	CAISDYRDPISPLHF	TGTGCCATCAGTGATTACCGGGACCCCATTTCACCCCTCCACTTT
-	TRBV5-1	TRBJ2-7	-	CASSLGFGGEQYF	TGCGCCAGCAGCTTGGGGTTTGGTGGGGAGCAGTACTTC